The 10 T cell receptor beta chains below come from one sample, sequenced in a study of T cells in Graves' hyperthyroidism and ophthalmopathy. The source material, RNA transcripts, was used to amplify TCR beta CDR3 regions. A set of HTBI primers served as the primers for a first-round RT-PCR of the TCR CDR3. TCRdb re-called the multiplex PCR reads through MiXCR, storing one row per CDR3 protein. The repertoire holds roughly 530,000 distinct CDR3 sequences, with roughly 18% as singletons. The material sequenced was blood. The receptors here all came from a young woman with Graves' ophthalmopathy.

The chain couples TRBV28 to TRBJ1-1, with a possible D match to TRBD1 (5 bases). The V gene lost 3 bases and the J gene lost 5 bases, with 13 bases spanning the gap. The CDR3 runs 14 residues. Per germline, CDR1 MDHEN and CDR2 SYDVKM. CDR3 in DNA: TGTGCCAGCAGTTTTGCCAGGGTTGGGACTGAAGCTTTCTTT. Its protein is CASSFARVGTEAFF.

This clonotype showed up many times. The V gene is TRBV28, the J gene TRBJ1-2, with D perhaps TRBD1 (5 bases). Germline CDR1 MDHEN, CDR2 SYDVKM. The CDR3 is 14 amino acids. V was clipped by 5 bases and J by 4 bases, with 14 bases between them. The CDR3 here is CASSPVGRIYGYTF. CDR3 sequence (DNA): TGTGCCAGCAGTCCGGTGGGACGGATCTATGGCTACACCTTC.

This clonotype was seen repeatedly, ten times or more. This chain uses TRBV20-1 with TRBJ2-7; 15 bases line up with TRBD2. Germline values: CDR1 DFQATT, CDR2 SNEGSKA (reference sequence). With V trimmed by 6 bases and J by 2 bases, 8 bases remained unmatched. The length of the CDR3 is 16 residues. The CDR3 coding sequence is TGCAGTGCCTCCGGGACTAGCGGGAGGCCTGCCTACGAGCAGTACTTC. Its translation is CSASGTSGRPAYEQYF.

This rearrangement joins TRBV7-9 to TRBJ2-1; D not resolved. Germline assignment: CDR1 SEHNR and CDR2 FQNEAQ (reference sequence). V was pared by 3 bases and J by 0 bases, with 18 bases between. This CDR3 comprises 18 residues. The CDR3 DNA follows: TGTGCCAGCAGCTTTAGATATGAGGCAGACCGCTCCTACAATGAGCAGTTCTTC. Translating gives CASSFRYEADRSYNEQFF.

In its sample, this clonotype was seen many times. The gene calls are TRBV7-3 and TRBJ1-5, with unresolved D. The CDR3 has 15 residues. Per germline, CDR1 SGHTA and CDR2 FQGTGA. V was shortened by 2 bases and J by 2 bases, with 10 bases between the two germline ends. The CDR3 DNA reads TGTGCCAGCAGCTTACGAGGGCTCGGCAATCAGCCCCAGCATTTT. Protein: CASSLRGLGNQPQHF.

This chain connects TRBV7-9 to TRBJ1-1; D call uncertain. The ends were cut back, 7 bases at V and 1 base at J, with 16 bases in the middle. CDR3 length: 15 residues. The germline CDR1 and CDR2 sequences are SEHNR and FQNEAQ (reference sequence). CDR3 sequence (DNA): TGTGCCAGCACCCTAGTTGCGGGCCCGAACACTGAAGCTTTCTTT. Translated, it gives CASTLVAGPNTEAFF.

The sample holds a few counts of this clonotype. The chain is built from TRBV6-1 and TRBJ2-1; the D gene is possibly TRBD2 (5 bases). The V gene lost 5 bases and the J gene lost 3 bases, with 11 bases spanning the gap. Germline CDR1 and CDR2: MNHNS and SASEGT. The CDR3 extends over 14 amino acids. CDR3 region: CASSTNRDYNEQFF. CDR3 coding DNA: TGTGCCAGCAGTACAAACCGGGACTACAATGAGCAGTTCTTC.

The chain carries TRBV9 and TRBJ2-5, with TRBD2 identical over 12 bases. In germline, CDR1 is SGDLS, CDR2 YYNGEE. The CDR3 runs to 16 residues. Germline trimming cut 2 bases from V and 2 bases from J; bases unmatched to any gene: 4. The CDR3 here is CASSVASGGGQETQYF. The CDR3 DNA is TGTGCCAGCAGCGTGGCTAGCGGGGGGGGGCAAGAGACCCAGTACTTC. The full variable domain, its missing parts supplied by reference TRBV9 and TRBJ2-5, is DSGVTQTPKHLITATGQRVTLRCSPRSGDLSVYWYQQSLDQGLQFLIQYYNGEERAKGNILERFSAQQFPDLHSELNLSSLELGDSALYFCASSVASGGGQETQYFGPGTRLLVL.

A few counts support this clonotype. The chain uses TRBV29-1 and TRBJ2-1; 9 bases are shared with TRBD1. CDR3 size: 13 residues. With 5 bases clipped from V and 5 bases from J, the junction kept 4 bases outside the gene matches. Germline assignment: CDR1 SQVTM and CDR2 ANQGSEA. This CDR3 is CSVPDRGDNEQFF. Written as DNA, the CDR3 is TGCAGCGTTCCAGACAGGGGGGACAATGAGCAGTTCTTC.

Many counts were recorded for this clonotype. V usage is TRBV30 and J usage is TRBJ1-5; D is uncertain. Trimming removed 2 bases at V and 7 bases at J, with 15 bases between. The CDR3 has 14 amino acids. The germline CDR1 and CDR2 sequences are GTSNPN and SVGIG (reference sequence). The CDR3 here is CAWSHGDREQPQHF. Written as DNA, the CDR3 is TGTGCCTGGAGTCATGGGGATCGGGAGCAGCCCCAGCATTTT.